This is a list of T cell receptor beta chains from one sample in a study of cytomegalovirus exposure and HLA in healthy donors. Some clones are missing from TCRdb's copy, which holds only in-frame ones; the method was immunoSEQ multiplex PCR. Among some 100,000 clones listed, roughly 86% were seen once. The sequenced sample was PBMCs. The receptors were gathered from a woman between 18 and 29 years old in good health and CMV-seronegative. The CDR3 runs from the conserved cysteine through the conserved F or W. Each record gives: CDR3 protein, CDR3 DNA, clone size, V gene, D gene, J gene. The D gene is left open where the match is weak. The listing skips clone size in some rows; elsewhere it reads once, few, many or a size class.

CASSLRDGGFKGEQFF | TGTGCCAGCAGCTTAAGGGACGGGGGGTTTAAGGGTGAGCAGTTCTTC | NA | TRBV11-2 | TRBD2 | TRBJ2-1
CASSAVGGVGQPQHF | TGTGCCAGCAGTGCTGTTGGGGGGGTAGGGCAGCCCCAGCATTTT | NA | TRBV6-1 | NA | TRBJ1-5
CASRRTSGSADTQYF | TGTGCCAGCCGTCGGACTAGCGGGAGCGCAGATACGCAGTATTTT | NA | TRBV6-1 | TRBD2 | TRBJ2-3
CASRSYTTRVYGYTF | TGTGCCAGCAGATCTTACACCACGCGGGTCTATGGCTACACCTTC | few | TRBV27 | NA | TRBJ1-2
CSAGGGNYGYTF | TGCAGCGCAGGGGGCGGGAACTATGGCTACACCTTC | NA | TRBV29-1 | TRBD1 | TRBJ1-2
CASSFRDNTYEQYF | TGTGCCAGCAGTTTTCGAGACAACACCTACGAGCAGTACTTC | NA | TRBV27 | NA | TRBJ2-7
CASGDMYEQYF | TGTGCCAGCGGGGACATGTACGAGCAGTACTTC | NA | TRBV2 | NA | TRBJ2-7
CASSYSNSQNTGELFF | TGTGCCAGCAGTTACTCGAACAGTCAGAACACCGGGGAGCTGTTTTTT | once | TRBV6-5 | NA | TRBJ2-2
CASSSLGLFRAKNIQYF | TGTGCCAGCAGTTCTCTTGGACTCTTTCGAGCCAAAAACATTCAGTACTTC | NA | TRBV28 | NA | TRBJ2-4
CASRRIAGGPYNEQFF | TGTGCCAGCAGGAGGATAGCGGGGGGGCCTTACAATGAGCAGTTCTTC | NA | TRBV2 | TRBD2 | TRBJ2-1
CASSYRTVTIYEQYF | TGTGCCAGCAGTTACAGGACAGTTACTATATACGAGCAGTACTTC | NA | TRBV6-5 | NA | TRBJ2-7
CASSGQSDTEAFF | TGTGCCAGCAGTGGACAGTCGGACACTGAAGCTTTCTTT | NA | TRBV6-5 | NA | TRBJ1-1
CASSLYDRGRRDTQYF | TGTGCCAGCAGCTTGTATGACAGGGGTAGGAGAGATACGCAGTATTTT | NA | TRBV7-2 | TRBD1 | TRBJ2-3
CSVDLGGNEQFF | TGCAGCGTTGATCTCGGAGGGAATGAGCAGTTCTTC | NA | TRBV29-1 | NA | TRBJ2-1
CASSLVTLTGELFF | TGTGCCAGCAGCTTAGTCACATTGACCGGGGAGCTGTTTTTT | NA | TRBV7-2 | NA | TRBJ2-2
CASSSTGWNTEAFF | TGCGCCAGCAGCTCCACAGGCTGGAACACTGAAGCTTTCTTT | NA | TRBV4-1 | NA | TRBJ1-1
CASSSAARGSYEQYF | TGTGCCAGTAGTTCGGCGGCCCGGGGGTCCTACGAGCAGTACTTC | NA | TRBV19 | NA | TRBJ2-7
CASSPRDRTDTQYF | TGTGCCAGCAGCCCCCGGGACAGGACAGATACGCAGTATTTT | NA | TRBV6-5 | TRBD1 | TRBJ2-3
CASRSRVPPYEQYF | TGTGCCAGCAGGTCCAGGGTTCCACCCTACGAGCAGTACTTC | NA | TRBV28 | NA | TRBJ2-7
CASSVQGISYEQYF | TGTGCCAGCAGTGTACAGGGGATCTCCTACGAGCAGTACTTC | NA | TRBV6-5 | TRBD1 | TRBJ2-7
CASRVPGGETQYF | TGTGCCAGCAGGGTCCCCGGAGGGGAGACCCAGTACTTC | NA | TRBV19 | NA | TRBJ2-5
CASSPGQVQETQYF | TGTGCCAGCAGCCCGGGACAGGTACAAGAGACCCAGTACTTC | NA | TRBV28 | TRBD1 | TRBJ2-5
CASSLTSGGAGTQYF | TGTGCCAGCAGCTTAACTAGCGGGGGGGCCGGTACGCAGTATTTT | NA | TRBV7-3 | TRBD2 | TRBJ2-3
CASSCHSMGAGDTQYF | TGTGCCAGCAGTTGCCACTCTATGGGGGCCGGAGATACGCAGTATTTT | NA | TRBV6-5 | NA | TRBJ2-3
CASSQDFGRGWTDTQYF | TGCGCCAGCAGCCAAGATTTCGGCAGGGGATGGACAGATACGCAGTATTTT | NA | TRBV4-3 | NA | TRBJ2-3
CASSGWTGVGNTIYF | TGTGCCAGCAGTGGATGGACAGGCGTTGGAAACACCATATATTTT | NA | TRBV6-1 | TRBD1 | TRBJ1-3
CASSAGQGWGEQYF | TGCGCCAGCAGCGCCGGACAGGGCTGGGGTGAGCAGTACTTC | once | TRBV4-3 | TRBD1 | TRBJ2-7
CASSSSYRVSEAFF | TGTGCCAGCAGCTCTAGTTACAGGGTCTCTGAAGCTTTCTTT | NA | TRBV7-9 | NA | TRBJ1-1
CASSLIKLARETQYF | TGTGCCAGCAGCTTGATCAAACTAGCGAGGGAGACCCAGTACTTC | NA | TRBV7-2 | TRBD2 | TRBJ2-5
CASSLGRSYEQYF | TGTGCCAGCAGCTTGGGACGGAGCTACGAGCAGTACTTC | NA | TRBV5-6 | NA | TRBJ2-7
CASSRVSLGYTF | TGTGCCAGCAGTCGCGTGAGTTTAGGCTACACCTTC | NA | TRBV6-1 | NA | TRBJ1-2
CASSIAGTGPSPLHF | TGTGCCAGTAGTATAGCCGGGACAGGGCCCTCACCCCTCCACTTT | NA | TRBV19 | TRBD1 | TRBJ1-6
CASSQTLGDRNQPQHF | TGTGCCAGCAGCCAAACCCTTGGAGACAGAAATCAGCCCCAGCATTTT | NA | TRBV4-2 | NA | TRBJ1-5
CASSQLQGSYEQYF | TGCGCCAGCAGCCAATTACAGGGGTCGTACGAGCAGTACTTC | NA | TRBV4-1 | TRBD1 | TRBJ2-7
CASSLGAVWSNEQFF | TGCGCCAGCAGCTTGGGAGCGGTGTGGTCCAATGAGCAGTTCTTC | NA | TRBV5-1 | NA | TRBJ2-1
CASAVLGDQPQHF | TGTGCCAGCGCGGTCCTCGGCGATCAGCCCCAGCATTTT | NA | TRBV6-5 | NA | TRBJ1-5
CASSGTSGSSYEQYF | TGTGCCAGCAGCGGGACTAGCGGATCCTCCTACGAGCAGTACTTC | NA | TRBV9 | TRBD2 | TRBJ2-7